One and the same sample provided the 18 T cell receptor beta chains below, sequenced in a study of PD-1 blockade in mismatch repair-deficient tumors. Only in-frame clones appear in the TCRdb table, and some are missing; sequencing was by immunoSEQ multiplex PCR. This sample carries under 150,000 clones, 85% to 90% of them seen once, and the ten largest clones take about 13%. The sequences come from peripheral blood, collected 44 weeks after starting pembrolizumab. Receptor source: an adult with mismatch repair-deficient cancer.

The chain combines TRBV19 with TRBJ2-3, with D possibly matching TRBD1 (7 bases). Trimming cost V 6 bases and J 3 bases, with 16 bases left between them. Germline V CDR1 and CDR2: LNHDA, SQIVND (reference sequence). This CDR3 has 15 residues. The CDR3: CASRRRQGGTDTQYF. The CDR3 DNA reads TGTGCCAGTAGACGCCGACAGGGAGGAACAGATACGCAGTATTTT.

This clone was observed a single time. The chain recombines TRBV11-3 with TRBJ2-1; unclear D gene. V was trimmed by 1 base and J by 8 bases, leaving 18 bases between them. Germline lookup yields CDR1 SGHNT and CDR2 YENEEA. CDR3 length: 16 amino acids. The CDR3 is CASSLGAAPSLDEQFF. The CDR3 coding sequence is TGTGCCAGCAGCTTAGGTGCGGCCCCAAGTTTGGATGAGCAGTTCTTC.

V usage is TRBV27 and J usage is TRBJ2-1; 11 bases align to TRBD2. CDR3 length: 15 residues. CDR1 and CDR2 (germline): MNHEY, SMNVEV (reference sequence). Unmatched junction bases numbered 6, after V lost 3 bases and J lost 8 bases. CDR3 DNA: TGTGCCAGCAGTTTGGTAGCGGGAGGGCCCTATGAGCAGTTCTTC. Translation gives CASSLVAGGPYEQFF.

The chain couples TRBV11-3 to TRBJ2-3; a weak D match, TRBD1 (6 bases). V dropped 2 bases and J dropped 2 bases, with 17 bases sitting between them. The CDR3 extends over 17 amino acids. Germline V lookup: CDR1 SGHNT, CDR2 YENEEA. The CDR3 nucleotides are TGTGCCAGCAGCTTAATGTTAGGGGGATCCAACACAGATACGCAGTATTTT. It codes for CASSLMLGGSNTDTQYF.

This sequence joins TRBV6-4 and TRBJ2-3; 8 nucleotides align to TRBD2. Per the germline V gene, CDR1 is MRHNA and CDR2 is SNTAGT. The CDR3 covers 14 residues. V shed 9 bases and J 4 bases; nucleotides not matched to a gene: 9. Here the CDR3 DNA reads TGTGCCAGTACCAGCGGGAGTCGGGCAGATACGCAGTATTTT. It translates to CASTSGSRADTQYF.

This clone was detected once. CDR3 sequence: CASSLEASGRAYAYEQYF. As DNA, the CDR3 is TGTGCCAGCAGCTTAGAAGCTAGCGGGAGGGCCTATGCCTACGAGCAGTACTTC. V gene TRBV7-6 combines with J gene TRBJ2-7; 12 bases are a match to TRBD2. The CDR3 is 18 residues long. Germline-derived CDR1 and CDR2 are SGHVS and FNYEAQ. Trimming at V came to 1 base and at J to 2 bases, leaving 9 bases not matched to a gene.

The CDR3 loop reads CASILNPGQGRETQYF. The CDR3 nucleotides read TGTGCCAGCATCCTTAACCCGGGACAGGGCAGAGAGACCCAGTACTTC. This chain connects TRBV28 to TRBJ2-5; 9 nucleotides align to TRBD1. The CDR3 totals 16 residues. CDR1 is MDHEN and CDR2 is SYDVKM in the germline V gene. J gave up 4 bases and V 7 bases, and 13 bases lay outside the gene matches.

This rearrangement joins TRBV19 to TRBJ2-5; D is possibly TRBD2 (6 bases). V lost 5 bases and J 5 bases, leaving 9 bases between the germline ends. This CDR3 has 12 amino acids. From germline, CDR1 is LNHDA and CDR2 SQIVND (reference sequence). CDR3 region: CASSPEGETQYF. The CDR3 DNA follows: TGTGCCAGTAGTCCGGAGGGGGAGACCCAGTACTTC.

CDR3: CAWNAWSHNYGYTF. CDR3 DNA: TGTGCCTGGAATGCCTGGTCTCATAACTATGGCTACACCTTC. The chain combines TRBV30 with TRBJ1-2; D is ambiguous. V was pared by 4 bases and J by 1 base, with 13 bases between. The CDR3 totals 14 residues. CDR1 GTSNPN and CDR2 SVGIG come from the germline V gene (reference sequence).

In this sample, this clone turned up once. This chain uses TRBV5-1 with TRBJ1-4, with D unresolved. Germline CDR1 and CDR2: SGHRS and YFSETQ. The CDR3 runs 13 residues. Trimming took 2 bases from V and 2 from J, leaving 4 bases between them. The CDR3 protein is CASSFSTNEKLFF. In nucleotides, the CDR3 is TGCGCCAGCAGCTTCTCTACTAATGAAAAACTGTTTTTT.

The rearrangement joins TRBV5-1 to TRBJ2-7; TRBD2 matches at 11 bases. The germline V gene encodes CDR1 SGHRS and CDR2 YFSETQ. The CDR3 totals 18 residues. J gave up 6 bases and V 2 bases, and 16 bases lay outside the gene matches. The CDR3 loop reads CASSLGGTSGSARGEQYF. As DNA, the CDR3 is TGCGCCAGCAGCTTAGGCGGGACTAGCGGAAGTGCCAGGGGCGAGCAGTACTTC.

V usage is TRBV2 and J usage is TRBJ1-4; TRBD1 agrees at 8 bases. J was trimmed by 8 bases and V by 4 bases; bases with no gene match: 6. Germline CDR1 SNHLY, CDR2 FYNNEI. This CDR3 is built from 14 residues. DNA for the CDR3: TGTGCCAGCAGTGGAGACAGGGGATGGGAAAAACTGTTTTTT. It codes for CASSGDRGWEKLFF.

The rearrangement joins TRBV27 to TRBJ2-7; possibly TRBD1 for D (6 bases). The CDR3 loop spans 15 amino acids. V lost 6 bases and J 4 bases, leaving 19 bases between the germline ends. The germline gives CDR1 MNHEY, CDR2 SMNVEV (reference sequence). Here the CDR3 reads CASRTRQVGNYEQYF. The CDR3 coding sequence is TGTGCCAGCAGAACTAGACAGGTAGGGAATTACGAGCAGTACTTC.

In its sample, this clone was seen a few times. V and J are TRBV12-5 and TRBJ2-3; 10 bases map to TRBD2. This CDR3 comprises 15 residues. Germline assignment: CDR1 LGHNT and CDR2 FRNRAP. With V trimmed by 7 bases and J by 1 base, 5 bases remained unmatched. The CDR3 DNA sequence: TGTGCTAGTGCCGAAGGGACTAGCGGCACAGATACGCAGTATTTT. Translating it yields CASAEGTSGTDTQYF.

The chain employs TRBV28 and TRBJ1-5; possibly TRBD1 for D (6 bases). Germline CDR1 and CDR2: MDHEN and SYDVKM. Trimming removed 3 bases from V and 2 bases from J, with 17 bases in between. The length of the CDR3 is 17 residues. CDR3 coding DNA: TGTGCCAGCAGTTTGGACACCAGGGGATACGGCAATCAGCCCCAGCATTTT. It is translated as CASSLDTRGYGNQPQHF.

The genes are TRBV19 and TRBJ2-2; the match to TRBD1 covers 7 bases. V trimming: 6 bases; J trimming: 6 bases; junction bases outside the gene matches: 10. There are 15 residues in the CDR3. The germline V gene has CDR1 LNHDA and CDR2 SQIVND (reference sequence). DNA of the CDR3: TGTGCCAGTAGATCAACCGGGACAGTTTCCGGGGAGCTGTTTTTT. Its translation is CASRSTGTVSGELFF.

The chain employs TRBV28 and TRBJ2-7, with D hard to call. V was shortened by 5 bases and J by 3 bases, with 8 bases between the two germline ends. The CDR3 runs to 12 residues. The germline CDR1 and CDR2 sequences are MDHEN and SYDVKM. The CDR3 loop is CASSRPFYEQYF. CDR3 bases: TGTGCCAGCAGTCGCCCCTTCTACGAGCAGTACTTC. The full variable domain, completed using reference TRBV28 and TRBJ2-7, is DVKVTQSSRYLVKRTGEKVFLECVQDMDHENMFWYRQDPGLGLRLIYFSYDVKMKEKGDIPEGYSVSREKKERFSLILESASTNQTSMYLCASSRPFYEQYFGPGTRLTVT.

The rearrangement links TRBV10-2 to TRBJ2-1, with 7 bases that match TRBD1. After removal of 0 bases from V and 8 bases from J, the junction contained 7 bases not matched to a gene. The CDR3 covers 15 residues. The germline CDR1 and CDR2 sequences are WSHSY and SAAADI. For the CDR3, the DNA is TGCGCCAGCAGTGAGTCGATTGCCACAGGGGATGAGCAGTTCTTC. Protein: CASSESIATGDEQFF.